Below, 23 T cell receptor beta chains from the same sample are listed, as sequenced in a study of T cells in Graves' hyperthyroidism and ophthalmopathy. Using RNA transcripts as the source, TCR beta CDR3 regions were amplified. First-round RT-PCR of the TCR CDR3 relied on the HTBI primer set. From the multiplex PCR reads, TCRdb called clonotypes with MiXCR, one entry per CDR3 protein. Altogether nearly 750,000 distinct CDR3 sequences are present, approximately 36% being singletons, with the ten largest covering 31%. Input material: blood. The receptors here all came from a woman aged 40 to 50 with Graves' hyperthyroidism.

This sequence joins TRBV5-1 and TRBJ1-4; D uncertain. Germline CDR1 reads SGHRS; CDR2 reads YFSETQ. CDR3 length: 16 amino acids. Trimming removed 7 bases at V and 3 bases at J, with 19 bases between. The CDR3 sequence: CASRPTKGGSNEKLFF. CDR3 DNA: TGCGCCAGCCGACCGACAAAGGGAGGATCTAATGAAAAACTGTTTTTT.

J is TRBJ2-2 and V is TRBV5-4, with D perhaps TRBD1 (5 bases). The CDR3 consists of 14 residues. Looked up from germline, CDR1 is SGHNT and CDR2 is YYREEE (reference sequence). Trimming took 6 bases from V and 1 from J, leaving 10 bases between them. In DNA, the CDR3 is TGTGCCAGCACCCCTACAGGGAACACCGGGGAGCTGTTTTTT. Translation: CASTPTGNTGELFF.

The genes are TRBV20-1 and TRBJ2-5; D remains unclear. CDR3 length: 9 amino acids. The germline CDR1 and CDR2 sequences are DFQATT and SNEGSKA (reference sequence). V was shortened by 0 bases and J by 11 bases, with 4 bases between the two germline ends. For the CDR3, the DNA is TGCAGTGCTAGAGAGAGTCAGTACTTC. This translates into CSARESQYF.

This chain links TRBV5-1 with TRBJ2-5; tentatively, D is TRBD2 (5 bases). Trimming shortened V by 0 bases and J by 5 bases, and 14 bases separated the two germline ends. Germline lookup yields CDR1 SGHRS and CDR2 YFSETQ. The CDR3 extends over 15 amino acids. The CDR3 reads CASSLASAGVETQYF. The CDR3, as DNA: TGCGCCAGCAGCTTGGCCTCCGCCGGGGTTGAGACCCAGTACTTC.

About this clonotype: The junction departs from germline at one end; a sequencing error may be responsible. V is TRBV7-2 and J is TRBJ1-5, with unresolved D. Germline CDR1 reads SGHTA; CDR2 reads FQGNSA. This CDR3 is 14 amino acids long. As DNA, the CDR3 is TGTGTCAGCAGCTACGAGGACGGGAGGCAGCCCCAGCATTTT. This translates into CVSSYEDGRQPQHF. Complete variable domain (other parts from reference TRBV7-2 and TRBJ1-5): GAGVSQSPSNKVTEKGKDVELRCDPISGHTALYWYRQSLGQGLEFLIYFQGNSAPDKSGLPSDRFSAERTGGSVSTLTIQRTQQEDSAVYLCVSSYEDGRQPQHFGDGTRLSIL.

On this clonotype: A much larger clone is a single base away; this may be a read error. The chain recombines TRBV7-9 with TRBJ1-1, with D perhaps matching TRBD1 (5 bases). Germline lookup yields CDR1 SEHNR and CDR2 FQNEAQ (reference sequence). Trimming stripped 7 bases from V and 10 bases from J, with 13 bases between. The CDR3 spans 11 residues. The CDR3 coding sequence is TGTGCCAGCATTGGGACGGCCATAGCTTTCTTT. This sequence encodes CASIGTAIAFF.

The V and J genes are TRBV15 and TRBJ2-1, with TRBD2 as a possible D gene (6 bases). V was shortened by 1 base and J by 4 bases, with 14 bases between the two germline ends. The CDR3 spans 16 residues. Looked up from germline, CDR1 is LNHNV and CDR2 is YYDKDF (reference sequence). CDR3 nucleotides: TGTGCCACCAGCAGAGTCGGGGCGGCGGGGTACAATGAGCAGTTCTTC. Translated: CATSRVGAAGYNEQFF.

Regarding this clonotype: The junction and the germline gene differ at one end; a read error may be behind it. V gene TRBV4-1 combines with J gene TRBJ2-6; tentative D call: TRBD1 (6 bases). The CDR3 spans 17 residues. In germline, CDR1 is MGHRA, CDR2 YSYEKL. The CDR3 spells CVSSQDPGQSGANVLTF. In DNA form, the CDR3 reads TGCGTCAGCAGCCAAGACCCCGGACAGTCTGGGGCCAACGTCCTGACTTTC.

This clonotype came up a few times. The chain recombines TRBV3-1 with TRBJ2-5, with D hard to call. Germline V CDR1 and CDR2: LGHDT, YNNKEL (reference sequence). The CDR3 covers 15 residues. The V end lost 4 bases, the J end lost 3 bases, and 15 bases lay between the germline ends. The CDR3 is CASSPARTAEETQYF. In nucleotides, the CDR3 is TGTGCCAGCAGCCCCGCTCGGACGGCTGAAGAGACCCAGTACTTC.

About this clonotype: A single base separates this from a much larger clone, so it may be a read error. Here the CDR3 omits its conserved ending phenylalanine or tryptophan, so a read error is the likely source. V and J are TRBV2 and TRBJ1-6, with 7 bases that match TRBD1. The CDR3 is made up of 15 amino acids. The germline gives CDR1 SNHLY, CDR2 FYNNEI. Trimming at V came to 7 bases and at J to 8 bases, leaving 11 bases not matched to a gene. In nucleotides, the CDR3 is TGTGCCAGCAAATCCGGGACAGACGGGTATTCACCCCTCCACCTT. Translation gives CASKSGTDGYSPLHL.

The CDR3 bases are TGTGCCAGCAGCGCCGCGCAGGGGGCGGGACCCCTCCACTTT. This codes for CASSAAQGAGPLHF. This rearrangement joins TRBV7-2 to TRBJ1-6; TRBD1 aligns across 8 bases. The CDR3 has 14 amino acids. Looked up from germline, CDR1 is SGHTA and CDR2 is FQGNSA. V was pared by 5 bases and J by 12 bases, with 9 bases of the junction left unmatched.

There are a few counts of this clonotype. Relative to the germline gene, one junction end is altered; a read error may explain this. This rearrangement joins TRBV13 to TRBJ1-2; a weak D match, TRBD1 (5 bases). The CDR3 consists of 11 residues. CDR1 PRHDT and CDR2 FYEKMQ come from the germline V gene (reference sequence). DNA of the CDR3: TGTGCCAGCAGATTAGGGACGCTCTACACCTTC. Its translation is CASRLGTLYTF.

The CDR3 DNA sequence: TGTGCCAGCAGCTCGCCGGGGTTTTCACCCCTCCACTTT. Amino acid sequence: CASSSPGFSPLHF. The rearrangement uses TRBV11-2 and TRBJ1-6, with D unresolved. The CDR3 spans 13 residues. CDR1 SGHAT and CDR2 FQNNGV come from the germline V gene. V was pared by 4 bases and J by 9 bases, with 10 bases between.

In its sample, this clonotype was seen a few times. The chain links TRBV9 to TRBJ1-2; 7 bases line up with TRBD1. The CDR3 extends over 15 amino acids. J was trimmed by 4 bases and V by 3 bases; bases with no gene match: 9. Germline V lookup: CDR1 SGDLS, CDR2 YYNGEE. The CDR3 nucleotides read TGTGCCAGCAGCGCAATTAGCAGGGGGACCTATGGCTACACCTTC. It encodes CASSAISRGTYGYTF.

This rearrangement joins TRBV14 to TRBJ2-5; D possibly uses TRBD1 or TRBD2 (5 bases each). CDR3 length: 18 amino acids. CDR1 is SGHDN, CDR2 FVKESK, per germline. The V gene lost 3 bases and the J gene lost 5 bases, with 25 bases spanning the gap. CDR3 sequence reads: CASSQKGPRSLGGETQYF. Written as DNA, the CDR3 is TGTGCCAGCAGCCAGAAGGGACCGCGGAGCCTAGGTGGGGAGACCCAGTACTTC.

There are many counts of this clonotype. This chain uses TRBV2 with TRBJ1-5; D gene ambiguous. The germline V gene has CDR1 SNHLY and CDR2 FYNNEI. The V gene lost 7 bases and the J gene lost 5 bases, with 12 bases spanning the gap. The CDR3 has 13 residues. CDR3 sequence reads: CASTKSGYQPQHF. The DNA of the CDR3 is TGTGCCAGCACCAAATCGGGCTATCAGCCCCAGCATTTT.

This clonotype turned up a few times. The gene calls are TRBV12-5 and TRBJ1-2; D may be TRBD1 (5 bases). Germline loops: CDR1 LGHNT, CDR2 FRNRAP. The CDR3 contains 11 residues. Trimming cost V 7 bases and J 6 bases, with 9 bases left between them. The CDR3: CASDFRDGYTF. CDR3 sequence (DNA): TGTGCTAGTGACTTCAGGGATGGCTACACCTTC. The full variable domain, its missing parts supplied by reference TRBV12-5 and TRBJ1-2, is DARVTQTPRHKVTEMGQEVTMRCQPILGHNTVFWYRQTMMQGLELLAYFRNRAPLDDSGMPKDRFSAEMPDATLATLKIQPSEPRDSAVYFCASDFRDGYTFGSGTRLTVV.

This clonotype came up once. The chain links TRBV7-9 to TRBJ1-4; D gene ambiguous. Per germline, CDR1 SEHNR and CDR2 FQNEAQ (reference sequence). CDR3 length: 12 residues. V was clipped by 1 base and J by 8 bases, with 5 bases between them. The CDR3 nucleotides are TGTGCCAGCAGCTTAGGGCAGGAAAAACTGTTTTTT. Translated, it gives CASSLGQEKLFF.

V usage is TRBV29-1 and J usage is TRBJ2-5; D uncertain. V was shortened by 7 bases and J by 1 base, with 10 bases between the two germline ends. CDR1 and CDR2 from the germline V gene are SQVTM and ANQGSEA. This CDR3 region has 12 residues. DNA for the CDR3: TGCAGCGCCGCCTATTCCCAAGAGACCCAGTACTTC. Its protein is CSAAYSQETQYF.

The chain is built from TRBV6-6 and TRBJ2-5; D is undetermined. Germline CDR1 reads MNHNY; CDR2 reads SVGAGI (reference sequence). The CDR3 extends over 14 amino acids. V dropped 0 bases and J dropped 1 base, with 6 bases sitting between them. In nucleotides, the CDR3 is TGTGCCAGCAGTTACTCGAACAGCCAAGAGACCCAGTACTTC. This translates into CASSYSNSQETQYF.

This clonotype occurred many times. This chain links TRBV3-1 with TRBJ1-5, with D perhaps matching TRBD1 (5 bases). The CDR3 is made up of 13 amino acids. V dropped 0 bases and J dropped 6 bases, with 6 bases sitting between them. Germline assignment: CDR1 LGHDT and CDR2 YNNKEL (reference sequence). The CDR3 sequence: CASSQDQGQPQHF. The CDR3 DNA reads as TGTGCCAGCAGCCAAGATCAGGGTCAGCCCCAGCATTTT. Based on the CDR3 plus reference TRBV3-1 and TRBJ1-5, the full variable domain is DTAVSQTPKYLVTQMGNDKSIKCEQNLGHDTMYWYKQDSKKFLKIMFSYNNKELIINETVPNRFSPKSPDKAHLNLHINSLELGDSAVYFCASSQDQGQPQHFGDGTRLSIL.

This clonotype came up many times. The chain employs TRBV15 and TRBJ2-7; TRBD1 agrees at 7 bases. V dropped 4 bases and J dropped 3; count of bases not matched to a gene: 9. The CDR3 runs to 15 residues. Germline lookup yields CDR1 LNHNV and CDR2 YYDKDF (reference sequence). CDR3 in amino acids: CATSKTRTGHYEQYF. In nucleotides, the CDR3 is TGTGCCACCAGCAAAACCCGGACAGGTCACTACGAGCAGTACTTC.

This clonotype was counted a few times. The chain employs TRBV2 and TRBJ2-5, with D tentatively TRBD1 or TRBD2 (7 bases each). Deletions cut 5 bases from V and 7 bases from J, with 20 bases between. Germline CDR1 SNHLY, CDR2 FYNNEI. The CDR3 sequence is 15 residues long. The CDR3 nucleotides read TGTGCCAGCAGTTACGGCAGGGGGGGGGTCAGGACCCAGTACTTC. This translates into CASSYGRGGVRTQYF.